One sample yielded the 6 T cell receptor beta chains listed below, sequenced in a study of beta chain features in type 1 diabetes. The whole isolated RNA underwent reverse transcription, so sequencing captured expressed TCRB transcripts. Assay used: immunoSEQ multiplex PCR; TCRdb lists only in-frame clones, some missing. This table has 150,000 or so clones, roughly 53% appearing once. The sequenced sample was Tregs from blood. These receptors originate from a man aged 18 to 29 in good health.

This clone has just a few counts. The DNA for the CDR3 is TGTGCCAGCAGCTTCGGACAAGGAAACACCATATATTTT. Translated: CASSFGQGNTIYF. The chain joins TRBV7-2 to TRBJ1-3; possibly TRBD1 for D (5 bases). V lost 3 bases, J lost 4 bases, and 7 bases lay in between. The CDR3 runs to 13 residues. Germline V gives CDR1 SGHTA, CDR2 FQGNSA. Supplemented by reference TRBV7-2 and TRBJ1-3, the full variable domain reads GAGVSQSPSNKVTEKGKDVELRCDPISGHTALYWYRQSLGQGLEFLIYFQGNSAPDKSGLPSDRFSAERTGGSVSTLTIQRTQQEDSAVYLCASSFGQGNTIYFGEGSWLTVV.

This clone was picked up a small number of times. The rearrangement links TRBV7-3 to TRBJ2-7; 12 nucleotides line up with TRBD1. Looked up from germline, CDR1 is SGHTA and CDR2 is FQGTGA. V lost 1 base, J lost 6 bases, and 10 bases stayed unmatched. The CDR3 runs 17 residues. The CDR3 DNA reads TGTGCCAGCAGCTTAAGACCGGCGGGACAGGGGGCCAGCGAGCAGTACTTC. Protein: CASSLRPAGQGASEQYF.

Notes on this clone: The junction departs from germline at one end; a sequencing error may be responsible. The CDR3 loop reads CASSFAGGPIHSHNEQFF. The CDR3 DNA follows: TGTGCCAGCAGCTTCGCGGGGGGGCCCATCCACTCCCACAATGAGCAGTTCTTC. The V call is TRBV7-3, the J call TRBJ2-1, with 9 positions matching TRBD2. The CDR3 length is 18 residues. The V gene's germline CDR1 is SGHTA and CDR2 FQGTGA.

This clone was picked up a small number of times. The chain uses TRBV14 and TRBJ2-7; TRBD2 matches 8 bases. J gave up 2 bases and V 3 bases, and 9 bases lay outside the gene matches. CDR1 and CDR2 (germline): SGHDN, FVKESK. CDR3 size: 16 residues. The CDR3 protein is CASSQLSGARTYEQYF. In DNA, the CDR3 is TGTGCCAGCAGCCAGCTTAGCGGGGCCCGAACCTACGAGCAGTACTTC.

This chain links TRBV28 with TRBJ1-1, with a weak D call TRBD1 (5 bases). The CDR3 covers 16 residues. The V end lost 4 bases, the J end lost 1 base, and 16 bases lay between the germline ends. CDR1 is MDHEN, CDR2 SYDVKM, per germline. The CDR3 coding sequence is TGTGCCAGCAGTTGGAGGGGACGGGGTAGGAACACTGAAGCTTTCTTT. Its translation is CASSWRGRGRNTEAFF.

The chain uses TRBV19 and TRBJ2-1, with TRBD1 matching 10 bases. This CDR3 is 14 amino acids long. Germline CDR1 is LNHDA and CDR2 is SQIVND (reference sequence). V lost 7 bases and J lost 6; bases outside the gene matches: 6. CDR3 nucleotide sequence: TGTGCCAGTAAAGACAGGGGGCGCGGCAATGAGCAGTTCTTC. It translates to CASKDRGRGNEQFF.